The 9 T cell receptor beta chains listed next were all sequenced from one sample in a study of blood T cell repertoires in COVID-19. Sequencing was performed with immunoSEQ multiplex PCR; in TCRdb, only in-frame clones are kept and a portion is missing. The top ten clones hold about 1.2% of a sample with about 380,000 clones, about 88% of them seen once. The source material was PBMCs or T cells enriched from blood (not recorded which). The receptors originated from a woman aged 18-29 years who had recovered from COVID-19.

The gene calls are TRBV11-2 and TRBJ2-5; D might be TRBD1 (6 bases). The CDR3 consists of 15 residues. Deletions cut 3 bases from V and 3 bases from J, with 14 bases between. CDR1 SGHAT and CDR2 FQNNGV come from the germline V gene. CDR3 DNA sequence: TGTGCCAGCAGCTTGGGGGCAGGGGCCGAAGAGACCCAGTACTTC. This translates into CASSLGAGAEETQYF.

The chain links TRBV20-1 to TRBJ1-6; D possibly corresponds to TRBD1 (6 bases). CDR1 is DFQATT and CDR2 is SNEGSKA in the germline V gene (reference sequence). The CDR3 runs to 14 residues. V lost 3 bases and J 8 bases, leaving 14 bases between the germline ends. The CDR3 spells CSASRGTNDSPLHF. The CDR3 DNA is TGCAGTGCTAGTAGGGGGACCAATGATTCACCCCTCCACTTT.

This clone was picked up one time. This chain connects TRBV5-4 to TRBJ2-3; D uncertain. Germline V lookup: CDR1 SGHNT, CDR2 YYREEE (reference sequence). The V and J ends lost 4 bases and 2 bases respectively, with 8 bases between them. CDR3 length: 13 amino acids. CDR3 protein: CASSLADTDTQYF. The CDR3 DNA sequence: TGTGCCAGCAGCCTCGCGGACACAGATACGCAGTATTTT.

The gene calls are TRBV10-3 and TRBJ2-6, with D uncertain. The CDR3 runs to 14 residues. CDR1 is ENHRY and CDR2 is SYGVKD in the germline V gene. V lost 5 bases, J lost 0 bases, and 5 bases lay in between. This chain's CDR3 is CAISPLSGANVLTF. The CDR3 nucleotides read TGTGCCATCAGTCCCCTCTCTGGGGCCAACGTCCTGACTTTC.

The chain has TRBV20-1 and TRBJ2-1; D gene ambiguous. V gave up 3 bases and J gave up 4 bases, with 16 bases separating them. CDR1 is DFQATT and CDR2 is SNEGSKA in the germline V gene (reference sequence). The CDR3 contains 15 residues. CDR3 in amino acids: CSASLPGISYNEQFF. In nucleotides, the CDR3 is TGCAGTGCTAGTCTACCCGGTATCTCGTACAATGAGCAGTTCTTC.

The chain has TRBV6-5 and TRBJ2-3; TRBD2 matches at 9 bases. Germline CDR1 MNHEY, CDR2 SVGAGI. There are 14 residues in the CDR3. Unmatched junction bases numbered 6, after V lost 5 bases and J lost 6 bases. CDR3 protein: CASSRAGGADTQYF. CDR3 sequence (DNA): TGTGCCAGCAGTCGGGCGGGGGGGGCGGATACGCAGTATTTT.

The gene calls are TRBV18 and TRBJ1-1; D unresolved. CDR1 is KGHSH and CDR2 is LQKENI in the germline V gene. There are 14 residues in the CDR3. V lost 1 base and J 8 bases, leaving 14 bases between the germline ends. The CDR3 DNA follows: TGTGCCAGCTCACCACGCGTCCAGGCCCCAGAAGCTTTCTTT. Protein: CASSPRVQAPEAFF.

This sequence joins TRBV25-1 and TRBJ2-5; TRBD1 matches 7 bases. The CDR3 has 16 residues. Germline CDR1 MGHDK, CDR2 SYGVNS. V lost 6 bases, J lost 2 bases, and 12 bases stayed unmatched. CDR3 sequence (DNA): TGTGCCAGCAGCCCCTCAACCGGGACAGCACAAGAGACCCAGTACTTC. This encodes CASSPSTGTAQETQYF.

For this clone: The germline gene is not matched at one end of the junction; a read error may be the cause. The V call is TRBV27, the J call TRBJ2-4; 7 bases agree with TRBD2. The CDR3 extends over 15 amino acids. CDR1 is MNHEY, CDR2 SMNVEV, per germline (reference sequence). CDR3 sequence reads: CASSPNLAEPSHPRF. CDR3 in DNA: TGTGCCAGCAGTCCGAACCTAGCGGAGCCGTCCCATCCGAGGTTC.